A selection of T cell receptor beta chains follows, all from one sample in a study of cytomegalovirus exposure and HLA in healthy donors. Profiled with immunoSEQ multiplex PCR; TCRdb holds only in-frame clones, not every one. This table holds approximately 64,000 clones, 75% to 90% found once. What was sequenced was PBMCs. These receptors originate from a woman aged 18-35 years in good health and CMV-seronegative. Each CDR3 is given with its conserved first and last residue. The D gene is left open where the match is weak. Only part of the rows carry a size: once, few, many, or a class if the clone is expanded.

>14|TRBV9|.|.|TRBJ2-5
CASSVEQGGETQYF
TGTGCCAGCAGCGTAGAGCAGGGGGGAGAGACCCAGTACTTC
>18|TRBV30|.|TRBD2|TRBJ2-6
CAWSDLSGGPSGANVLTF
TGTGCCTGGAGTGACTTAAGCGGGGGGCCCTCTGGGGCCAACGTCCTGACTTTC
>15|TRBV2|.|TRBD2|TRBJ2-1
CASSGTSGRYNEQFF
TGTGCCAGCAGCGGGACTAGCGGAAGGTACAATGAGCAGTTCTTC
>15|TRBV27|.|.|TRBJ2-5
CASSYPGVKKETQYF
TGTGCCAGCAGTTACCCGGGAGTCAAGAAAGAGACCCAGTACTTC
>13|TRBV7-3|.|.|TRBJ2-3
CASTPGDHHTQYF
TGTGCCAGCACGCCGGGAGATCATCATACGCAGTATTTT
>15|TRBV28|few|.|TRBJ2-7
CASSLIPEFPYEQYF
TGTGCCAGCAGTTTAATTCCAGAATTCCCCTACGAGCAGTACTTC
>15|TRBV7-2|.|TRBD2|TRBJ2-7
CASSLLAGGPYEQYF
TGTGCCAGCAGCTTACTCGCGGGGGGCCCCTACGAGCAGTACTTC
>12|TRBV29-1|.|TRBD2|TRBJ2-5
CSALAGVETQYF
TGCAGCGCCTTAGCGGGGGTAGAGACCCAGTACTTC
>15|TRBV6-5|.|.|TRBJ2-7
CASSLIRGGPYEQYF
TGTGCCAGCAGTTTGATACGCGGGGGCCCCTACGAGCAGTACTTC
>16|TRBV15|.|TRBD1|TRBJ2-2
CATSRSRDRSSWELFF
TGTGCCACCAGCAGGTCCAGGGACAGGTCATCCTGGGAGCTGTTTTTT
>13|TRBV6-5|.|.|TRBJ2-5
CASRRTLGETQYF
TGTGCCAGCCGAAGGACTCTGGGGGAGACCCAGTACTTC
>15|TRBV6-1|once|.|TRBJ2-7
CASSASTGIGYEQYF
TGTGCCAGCAGTGCCTCAACAGGGATTGGCTACGAGCAGTACTTC
>14|TRBV5-1|.|.|TRBJ1-1
CASSGQTGGTEAFF
TGCGCCAGCAGCGGCCAGACAGGCGGCACTGAAGCTTTCTTT
>15|TRBV4-1|.|.|TRBJ1-5
CASSEDSYSNQPQHF
TGCGCCAGCAGTGAAGACAGTTATAGCAATCAGCCCCAGCATTTT
>14|TRBV2|.|.|TRBJ2-7
CASSEGGPAYEQYF
TGTGCCAGCAGTGAGGGAGGCCCCGCCTACGAGCAGTACTTC
>16|TRBV5-1|.|TRBD1|TRBJ1-1
CASSRDPGGTNTEAFF
TGCGCCAGCAGCAGGGATCCAGGGGGAACGAACACTGAAGCTTTCTTT
>15|TRBV27|.|.|TRBJ1-5
CASSNQGSSNQPQHF
TGTGCCAGCAGTAACCAGGGATCCAGCAATCAGCCCCAGCATTTT
>15|TRBV10-2|.|TRBD2|TRBJ2-1
CASSEWASGANEQFF
TGCGCCAGCAGTGAGTGGGCTAGCGGAGCCAATGAGCAGTTCTTC
>15|TRBV9|.|.|TRBJ2-2
CASSWTGGDTGELFF
TGTGCCAGCAGCTGGACAGGAGGGGACACCGGGGAGCTGTTTTTT
>17|TRBV4-2|.|.|TRBJ2-6
CASSQDRAFSGANVLTF
TGTGCCAGCAGCCAAGACAGGGCCTTCTCTGGGGCCAACGTCCTGACTTTC
>17|TRBV9|.|TRBD2|TRBJ2-3
CASSAQKGGRLTDTQYF
TGTGCCAGCAGCGCCCAGAAGGGCGGGAGGTTGACAGATACGCAGTATTTT
>13|TRBV6-5|.|.|TRBJ2-3
CASSRLVSDTQYF
TGTGCCAGCAGTAGACTAGTTTCAGATACGCAGTATTTT
>15|TRBV18|.|.|TRBJ2-2
CASSMTGMNTGELFF
TGTGCCAGCTCCATGACAGGAATGAACACCGGGGAGCTGTTTTTT
>13|TRBV7-2|.|.|TRBJ1-2
CASSQNIARGYTF
TGTGCCAGCAGCCAAAACATCGCGAGGGGCTACACCTTC
>12|TRBV19|.|.|TRBJ1-5
CASRGANQPQHF
TGTGCCAGCCGCGGGGCCAATCAGCCCCAGCATTTT
>17|TRBV4-2|.|TRBD1|TRBJ1-1
CASSSGTGEIRNTEAFF
TGTGCCAGCAGCTCCGGGACAGGCGAGATTAGGAACACTGAAGCTTTCTTT
>13|TRBV5-5|few|.|TRBJ2-7
CASSPGYGNEQYF
TGTGCCAGCAGCCCTGGATACGGGAACGAGCAGTACTTC
>14|TRBV11-2|.|.|TRBJ2-1
CASSSVAGGNEQFF
TGTGCCAGCAGCTCCGTGGCTGGGGGGAATGAGCAGTTCTTC
>15|TRBV30|.|.|TRBJ1-5
CAWSPTGGVNQPQHF
TGTGCCTGGAGCCCCACTGGGGGGGTCAATCAGCCCCAGCATTTT
>14|TRBV28|.|.|TRBJ2-7
CASWAGQPSYEQYF
TGTGCCAGCTGGGCGGGGCAGCCCTCCTACGAGCAGTACTTC
>11|TRBV7-9|.|.|TRBJ2-5
CASSFGQTQYF
TGTGCCAGCAGCTTTGGGCAGACCCAGTACTTC
>15|TRBV11-3|.|TRBD2|TRBJ2-5
CASSSTSGGGETQYF
TGTGCCAGCAGCTCGACTAGCGGGGGTGGAGAGACCCAGTACTTC
>13|TRBV4-1|.|.|TRBJ1-2
CASSPVEGTGYTF
TGCGCCAGCAGCCCCGTGGAGGGGACTGGCTACACCTTC
>15|TRBV18|.|TRBD1|TRBJ2-7
CASSPNRGSSYEQYF
TGTGCCAGCTCTCCCAACAGGGGGAGCTCCTACGAGCAGTACTTC
>15|TRBV2|.|TRBD1|TRBJ2-1
CASSVSGQNFNEQFF
TGTGCCAGCAGTGTGTCGGGACAGAACTTCAATGAGCAGTTCTTC
>13|TRBV30|.|TRBD1|TRBJ1-5
CAWSGTGDQPQHF
TGTGCCTGGTCCGGGACAGGGGATCAGCCCCAGCATTTT
>13|TRBV19|.|.|TRBJ1-1
CAASPALNTEAFF
TGTGCCGCAAGCCCCGCATTGAACACTGAAGCTTTCTTT
>12|TRBV5-4|once|.|TRBJ2-5
CASSREQETQYF
TGTGCCAGCAGTAGGGAGCAAGAGACCCAGTACTTC
>13|TRBV5-1|.|.|TRBJ1-5
CARGEGGGQPQHF
TGCGCCAGGGGGGAGGGGGGAGGTCAGCCCCAGCATTTT
>15|TRBV7-6|.|TRBD1|TRBJ2-5
CASSLWTGGQETQYF
TGTGCCAGCAGCTTATGGACAGGGGGCCAAGAGACCCAGTACTTC
>10|TRBV30|.|.|TRBJ2-7
CAWGGHEQYF
TGTGCCTGGGGCGGGCACGAGCAGTACTTC
>14|TRBV6-6|.|TRBD1|TRBJ1-5
CASSYQGVGQPQHF
TGTGCCAGCAGTTATCAGGGGGTCGGTCAGCCCCAGCATTTT
>15|TRBV4-1|.|TRBD1|TRBJ1-4
CASSQADRSNEKLFF
TGCGCCAGCAGCCAGGCGGACAGGTCTAATGAAAAACTGTTTTTT
>14|TRBV30|few|.|TRBJ2-1
CAWSRVGPYNEQFF
TGTGCCTGGAGTCGGGTCGGCCCCTACAATGAGCAGTTCTTC
>14|TRBV6-1|.|TRBD1|TRBJ2-7
CASNRDRVPSEQYF
TGTGCCAGCAACAGGGACAGGGTCCCCTCCGAGCAGTACTTC
>13|TRBV7-9|.|.|TRBJ2-4
CASSRDDRNIQYF
TGTGCCAGCAGCCGAGACGACAGAAACATTCAGTACTTC
>11|TRBV28|.|.|TRBJ2-7
CASRRPGEQYF
TGTGCCAGCCGACGTCCGGGCGAGCAGTACTTC
>15|TRBV19|.|TRBD1|TRBJ2-7
CASRGPGTGVYEQYF
TGTGCCAGTAGAGGACCCGGGACAGGGGTTTACGAGCAGTACTTC
>13|TRBV7-3|.|.|TRBJ1-1
CASSVQDSTEAFF
TGTGCCAGCAGCGTACAGGATAGCACTGAAGCTTTCTTT
>14|TRBV6-5|.|.|TRBJ2-7
CASSYAAGSYEQYF
TGTGCCAGCAGTTACGCGGCGGGATCCTACGAGCAGTACTTC
>17|TRBV5-4|.|TRBD2|TRBJ2-2
CASSLGASGRATGELFF
TGTGCCAGCAGCTTGGGTGCTAGCGGGAGGGCTACCGGGGAGCTGTTTTTT
>18|TRBV7-2|.|TRBD2|TRBJ2-1
CASSPRLAGAGSYNEQFF
TGTGCCAGCAGCCCAAGACTAGCGGGGGCCGGCTCCTACAATGAGCAGTTCTTC
>18|TRBV4-1|.|.|TRBJ1-5
CASSQDPGRLNSNQPQHF
TGCGCCAGCAGCCAAGATCCCGGGAGACTAAATAGCAATCAGCCCCAGCATTTT
>13|TRBV19|.|.|TRBJ1-1
CASSNPGGPEAFF
TGTGCCAGTAGTAACCCAGGAGGCCCTGAAGCTTTCTTT
>16|TRBV29-1|.|TRBD2|TRBJ2-5
CSVDGSSGGGQETQYF
TGCAGCGTTGATGGGAGCAGCGGGGGGGGCCAAGAGACCCAGTACTTC
>15|TRBV6-1|.|TRBD1|TRBJ2-3
CASSEGGTGPDTQYF
TGTGCCAGCAGTGAAGGGGGGACAGGGCCGGATACGCAGTATTTT